What follows is one T cell receptor beta chain and its context. Its antigen is not identified. This sample is drawn from a study of identical twins. Study-wide points: The study found that models underestimated out-of-frame TCR alpha sharing in monozygotic twins.

From the 5' RACE reads, TCRdb called clonotypes with MiXCR, one entry per CDR3 protein. The profile shows some 440,000 distinct CDR3 sequences, roughly 26% of them singletons. Germline CDR1 reads ENHRY; CDR2 reads SYGVKD. The ends lost 4 bases at V and 5 bases at J; junction bases unmatched: 4. This CDR3 has 13 amino acids. Donors uniformly comprised healthy Caucasians. Separately, the same data were catalogued under a study of T cells expressing NK-cell markers. That work adds: There were seven HCMV-seropositive donors and one seronegative donor among the eight sequenced. The contribution of dominant NKG2C+ clonotypes to CD8+ T cells in roughly six donors was roughly 1.0-7.0%.

V is TRBV10-3 and J is TRBJ2-5; 7 nucleotides align to TRBD1. The source is a woman aged 18 to 35 in good health. Sequencing was done on a sample of CD4+ T cells sorted from blood. CDR3 residues: CAISGGTVETQYF. DNA of the CDR3: TGTGCCATCAGTGGGGGGACAGTGGAGACCCAGTACTTC.